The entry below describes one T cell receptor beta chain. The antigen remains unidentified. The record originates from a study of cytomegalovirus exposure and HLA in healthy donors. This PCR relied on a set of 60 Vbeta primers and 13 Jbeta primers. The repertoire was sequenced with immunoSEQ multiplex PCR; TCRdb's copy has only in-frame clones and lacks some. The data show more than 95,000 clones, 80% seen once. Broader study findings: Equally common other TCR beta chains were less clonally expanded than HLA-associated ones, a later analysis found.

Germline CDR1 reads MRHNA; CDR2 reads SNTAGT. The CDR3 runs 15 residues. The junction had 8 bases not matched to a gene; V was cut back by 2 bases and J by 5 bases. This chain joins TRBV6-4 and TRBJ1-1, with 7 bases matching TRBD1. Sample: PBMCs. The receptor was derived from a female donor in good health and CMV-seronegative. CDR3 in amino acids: CASSDSWDRGTEAFF. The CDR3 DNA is TGTGCCAGCAGTGACAGTTGGGACAGAGGAACTGAAGCTTTCTTT.